The clone carrying this T cell receptor beta chain was seen a handful of times. Antigen: not known. This entry comes from a study of T cell responses to AZD1222 COVID-19 vaccine. Background on the study: Combined were second doses at about 4 or about 12 weeks. Study results and limitations: Only six or seven AZD1222 recipients tested seropositive at baseline. Mostly white British, mostly female donors; authors suggested clonal diversity may be underestimated. The study reported that nearly half of spike-specific TCRs target unmutated variant regions.

Assay used: immunoSEQ multiplex PCR; TCRdb lists only in-frame clones, some missing. The sample contains over 120,000 clones, over 85% of which appear only once. The germline V gene has CDR1 DFQATT and CDR2 SNEGSKA (reference sequence). The V and J ends lost 2 bases and 1 base respectively, with 2 bases between them. CDR3 length: 11 amino acids. Sequencing was performed on peripheral blood, taken on day 0 of AZD1222 vaccination. J is TRBJ2-5 and V is TRBV20-1, with D hard to call. This clonotype originated in an adult in good health. The CDR3 nucleotides read TGCAGTGCTAGACCCCAAGAGACCCAGTACTTC. This gives the protein CSARPQETQYF.